This TCR beta chain emerged from a study of beta chain features in type 1 diabetes. Germline values: CDR1 ENHRY, CDR2 SYGVKD. The CDR3 is 13 residues long. The V end was cut by 10 bases, the J end by 3 bases, with 16 bases between. Expressed TCRB transcripts got sequenced, as all isolated RNA was reverse transcribed. TCRdb keeps only in-frame clones here, not all; method: immunoSEQ multiplex PCR. The sample carries around 650,000 clones, roughly an eighth recorded once. Study-level results: Type 1 diabetes patients had TCRB CDR3s that were shorter (moderately but significantly so) in all four CD4+ subsets.

To note about this clone: Its antigen is as yet unknown.

Sequencing used naive CD4+ T cells from blood. The source of this sequence is a man under 40 with type 1 diabetes. This chain uses TRBV10-3 with TRBJ2-7; either TRBD1 or TRBD2 may supply D (6 bases each). The CDR3 loop reads CASQQGGSYEQYF. Written as DNA, the CDR3 is TGTGCCAGCCAACAGGGAGGAAGCTACGAGCAGTACTTC.